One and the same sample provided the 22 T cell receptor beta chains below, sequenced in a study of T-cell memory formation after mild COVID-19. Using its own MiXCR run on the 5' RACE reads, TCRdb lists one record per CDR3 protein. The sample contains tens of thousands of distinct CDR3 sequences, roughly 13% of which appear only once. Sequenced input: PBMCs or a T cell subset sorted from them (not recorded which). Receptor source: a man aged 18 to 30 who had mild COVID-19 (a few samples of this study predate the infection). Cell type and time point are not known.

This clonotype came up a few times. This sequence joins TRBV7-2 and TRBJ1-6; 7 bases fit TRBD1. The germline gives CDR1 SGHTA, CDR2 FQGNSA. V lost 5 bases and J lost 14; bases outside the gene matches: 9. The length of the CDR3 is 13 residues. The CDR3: CASSAGTVLALHF. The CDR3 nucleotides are TGTGCCAGCAGCGCAGGGACAGTTCTAGCCCTCCACTTT.

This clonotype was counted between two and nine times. The CDR3 here is CASSLGRGTYEQYF. For the CDR3, the DNA is TGTGCCAGCAGCTTAGGGAGGGGGACCTACGAGCAGTACTTC. This chain joins TRBV7-6 and TRBJ2-7; the D gene could be TRBD1 or TRBD2 (6 bases each). V shed 1 base and J shed 2 bases, with 9 bases lying between them. The CDR3 has 14 residues. The germline V gene encodes CDR1 SGHVS and CDR2 FNYEAQ. The full variable domain, its missing parts supplied by reference TRBV7-6 and TRBJ2-7, is GAGVSQSPRYKVTKRGQDVALRCDPISGHVSLYWYRQALGQGPEFLTYFNYEAQQDKSGLPNDRFSAERPEGSISTLTIQRTEQRDSAMYRCASSLGRGTYEQYFGPGTRLTVT.

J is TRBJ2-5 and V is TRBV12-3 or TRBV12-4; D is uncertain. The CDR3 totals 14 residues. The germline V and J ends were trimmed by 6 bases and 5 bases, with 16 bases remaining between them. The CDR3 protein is CASSPPPVRETQYF. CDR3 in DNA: TGTGCCAGCAGCCCTCCGCCAGTCCGGGAGACCCAGTACTTC.

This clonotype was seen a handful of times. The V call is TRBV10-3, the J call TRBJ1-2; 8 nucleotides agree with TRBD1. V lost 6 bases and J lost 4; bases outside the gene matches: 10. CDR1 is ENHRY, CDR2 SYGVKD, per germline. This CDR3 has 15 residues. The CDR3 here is CAISSRTGLFYGYTF. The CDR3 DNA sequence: TGTGCCATCAGCTCTCGGACAGGGTTATTCTATGGCTACACCTTC.

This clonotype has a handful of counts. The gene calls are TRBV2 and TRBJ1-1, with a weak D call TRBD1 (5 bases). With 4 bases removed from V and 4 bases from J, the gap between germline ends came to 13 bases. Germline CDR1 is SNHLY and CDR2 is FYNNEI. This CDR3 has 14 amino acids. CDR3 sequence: CASSASRDGTEAFF. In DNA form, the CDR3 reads TGTGCCAGCAGTGCAAGCCGGGACGGCACTGAAGCTTTCTTT.

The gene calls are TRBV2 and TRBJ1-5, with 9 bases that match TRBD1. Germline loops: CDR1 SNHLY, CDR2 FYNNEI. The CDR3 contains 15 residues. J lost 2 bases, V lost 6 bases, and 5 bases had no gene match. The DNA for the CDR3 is TGTGCCAGCAGAACAGGGGGCCTGGGCAATCAGCCCCAGCATTTT. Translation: CASRTGGLGNQPQHF.

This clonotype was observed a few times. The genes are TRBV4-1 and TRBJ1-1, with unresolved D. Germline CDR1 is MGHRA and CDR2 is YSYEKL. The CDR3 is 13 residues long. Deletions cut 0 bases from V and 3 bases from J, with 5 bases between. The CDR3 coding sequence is TGCGCCAGCAGCCAAGATGAGGACACTGAAGCTTTCTTT. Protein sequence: CASSQDEDTEAFF.

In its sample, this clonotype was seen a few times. The CDR3 region is CASSEDGGSTEAFF. The CDR3 nucleotides read TGTGCCAGCAGCGAGGACGGGGGGAGCACTGAAGCTTTCTTT. The chain recombines TRBV9 with TRBJ1-1; D possibly corresponds to TRBD1 (5 bases). From germline, CDR1 is SGDLS and CDR2 YYNGEE. V was trimmed by 3 bases and J by 4 bases, leaving 13 bases between them. The CDR3 loop spans 14 amino acids.

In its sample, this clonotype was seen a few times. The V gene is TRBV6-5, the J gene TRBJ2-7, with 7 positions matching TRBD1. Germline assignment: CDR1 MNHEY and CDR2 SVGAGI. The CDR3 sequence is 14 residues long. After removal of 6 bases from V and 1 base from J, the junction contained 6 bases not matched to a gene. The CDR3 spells CASSPGQTSYEQYF. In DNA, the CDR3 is TGTGCCAGCAGCCCGGGACAGACTTCCTACGAGCAGTACTTC.

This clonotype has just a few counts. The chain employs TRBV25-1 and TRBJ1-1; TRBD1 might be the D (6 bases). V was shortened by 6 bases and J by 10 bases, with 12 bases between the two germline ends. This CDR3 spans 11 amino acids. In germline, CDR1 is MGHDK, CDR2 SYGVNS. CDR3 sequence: CASRWGGGAFF. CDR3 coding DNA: TGTGCCAGCAGGTGGGGAGGGGGAGCTTTCTTT.

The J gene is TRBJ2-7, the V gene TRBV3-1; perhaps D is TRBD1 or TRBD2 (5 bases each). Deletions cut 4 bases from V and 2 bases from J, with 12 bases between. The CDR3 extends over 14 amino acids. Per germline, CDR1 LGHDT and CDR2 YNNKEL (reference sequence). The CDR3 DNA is TGTGCCAGCAGCCCCCGGGACCGGCCCTACGAGCAGTACTTC. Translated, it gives CASSPRDRPYEQYF.

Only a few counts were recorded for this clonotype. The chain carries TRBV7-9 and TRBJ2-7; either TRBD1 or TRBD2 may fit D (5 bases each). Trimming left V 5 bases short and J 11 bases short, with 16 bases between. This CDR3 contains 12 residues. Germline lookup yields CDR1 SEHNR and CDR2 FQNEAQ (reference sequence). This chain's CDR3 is CASSTSVGTKYF. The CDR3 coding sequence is TGTGCCAGCAGCACCTCTGTGGGGACGAAGTACTTC.

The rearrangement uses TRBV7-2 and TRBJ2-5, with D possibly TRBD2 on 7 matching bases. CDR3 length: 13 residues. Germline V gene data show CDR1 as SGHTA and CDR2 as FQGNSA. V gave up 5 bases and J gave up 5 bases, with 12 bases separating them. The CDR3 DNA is TGTGCCAGCAGCCGCGGCGGGGGCGAGACCCAGTACTTC. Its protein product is CASSRGGGETQYF.

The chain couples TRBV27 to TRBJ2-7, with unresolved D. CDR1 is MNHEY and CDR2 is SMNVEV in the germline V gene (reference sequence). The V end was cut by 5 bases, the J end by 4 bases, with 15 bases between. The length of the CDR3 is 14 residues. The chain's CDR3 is CASSRRPPFYEQYV. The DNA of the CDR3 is TGTGCCAGCAGTCGCCGGCCCCCCTTTTACGAGCAGTACGTC.

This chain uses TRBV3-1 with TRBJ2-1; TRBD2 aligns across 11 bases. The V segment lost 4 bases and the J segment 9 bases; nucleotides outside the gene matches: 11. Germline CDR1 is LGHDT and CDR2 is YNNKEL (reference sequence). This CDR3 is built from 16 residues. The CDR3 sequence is CASSPPLAGAPCEQFF. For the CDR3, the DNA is TGTGCCAGCAGCCCTCCACTAGCGGGGGCCCCCTGTGAGCAGTTCTTC.

The CDR3 bases are TGTGCCAGCAGCTTAGGACCCCCAGCGGGGTCCTACGAGCAGTACGTC. It specifies CASSLGPPAGSYEQYV. The genes are TRBV7-2 and TRBJ2-7; TRBD2 matches at 7 bases. Trimming removed 1 base from V and 1 base from J; junction bases left unmatched: 7. The CDR3 runs 16 residues. Germline V gene data show CDR1 as SGHTA and CDR2 as FQGNSA.

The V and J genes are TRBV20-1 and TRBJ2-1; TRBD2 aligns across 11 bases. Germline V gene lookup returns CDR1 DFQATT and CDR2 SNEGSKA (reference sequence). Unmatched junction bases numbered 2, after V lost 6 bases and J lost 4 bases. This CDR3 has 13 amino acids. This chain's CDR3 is CSARTSGYNEQFF. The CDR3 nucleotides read TGCAGTGCAAGGACTAGCGGGTACAATGAGCAGTTCTTC.

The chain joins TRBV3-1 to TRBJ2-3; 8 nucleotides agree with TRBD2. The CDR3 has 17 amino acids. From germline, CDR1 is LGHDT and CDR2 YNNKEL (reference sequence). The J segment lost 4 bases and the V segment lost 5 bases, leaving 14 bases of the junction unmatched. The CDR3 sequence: CASSSGEAGEESDTQYF. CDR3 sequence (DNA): TGTGCCAGCAGCTCCGGGGAAGCGGGGGAGGAATCAGATACGCAGTATTTT.

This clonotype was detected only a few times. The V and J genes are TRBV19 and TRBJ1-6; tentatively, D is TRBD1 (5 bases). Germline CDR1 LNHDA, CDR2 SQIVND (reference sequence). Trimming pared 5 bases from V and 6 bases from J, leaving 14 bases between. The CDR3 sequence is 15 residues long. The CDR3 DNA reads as TGTGCCAGTAGTCCCCTCGGGGGGGGTAATTCACCCCTCCACTTT. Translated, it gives CASSPLGGGNSPLHF.

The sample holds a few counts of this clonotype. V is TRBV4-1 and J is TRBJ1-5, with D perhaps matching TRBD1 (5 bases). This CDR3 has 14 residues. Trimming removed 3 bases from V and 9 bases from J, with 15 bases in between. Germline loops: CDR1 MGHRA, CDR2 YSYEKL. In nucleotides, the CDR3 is TGCGCCAGCAGCCATCTGGGCGGGGCTCGGCCCCAGCATTTT. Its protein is CASSHLGGARPQHF.

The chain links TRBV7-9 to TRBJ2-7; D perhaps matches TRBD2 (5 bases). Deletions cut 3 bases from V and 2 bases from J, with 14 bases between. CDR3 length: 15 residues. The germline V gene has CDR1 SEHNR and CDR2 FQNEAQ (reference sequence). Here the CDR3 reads CASSLRQRGTYEQYF. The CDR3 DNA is TGTGCCAGCAGCTTGAGACAACGGGGTACCTACGAGCAGTACTTC.

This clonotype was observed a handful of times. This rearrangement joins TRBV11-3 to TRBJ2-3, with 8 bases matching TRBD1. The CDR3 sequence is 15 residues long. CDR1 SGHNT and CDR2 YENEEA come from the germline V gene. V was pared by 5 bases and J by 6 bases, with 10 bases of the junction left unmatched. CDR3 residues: CASSRGRGPVDTQYF. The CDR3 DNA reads TGTGCCAGCAGCCGCGGCAGGGGGCCGGTGGATACGCAGTATTTT. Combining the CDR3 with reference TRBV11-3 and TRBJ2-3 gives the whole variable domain EAGVVQSPRYKIIEKKQPVAFWCNPISGHNTLYWYLQNLGQGPELLIRYENEEAVDDSQLPKDRFSAERLKGVDSTLKIQPAELGDSAVYLCASSRGRGPVDTQYFGPGTRLTVL.